This record looks at one T cell receptor beta chain sequence and its context. Its antigen is still unknown. Treatment indicated: 15 to 20 received Ad26.COV2.S at low or high dose, single or two shots; several received placebo; per-sample allocation not given. The investigators took samples on day 63 after the first vaccine or placebo injection. The CDR3 totals 16 residues. Germline V gene lookup returns CDR1 SGDLS and CDR2 YYNGEE. The V gene lost 2 bases and the J gene lost 0 bases, with 13 bases spanning the gap. Profiling relied on immunoSEQ multiplex PCR, and the TCRdb table lists in-frame clones only, not all of them. The sample holds roughly 700,000 clones, around 90% seen once. The data are from a study of Ad26.COV2.S vaccination and SARS-CoV-2 variants. Study in general: Enrolled in COV1001, the donor was in the Ad26.COV2.S trial arm, which received the vaccine. Study-wide results and limits: Spike-specific TCR breadth ran higher among vaccine recipients than placebo recipients.

Specimen: peripheral blood, collected in a trial of Ad26.COV2.S vaccine versus placebo. The V and J genes are TRBV9 and TRBJ2-3; D may correspond to TRBD1 or TRBD2 (5 bases each). This clonotype originated in a person between 18 and 65 years old who received the Ad26.COV2.S COVID-19 vaccine or a placebo. CDR3 nucleotides: TGTGCCAGCAGCGTTGGTCGGGGCTCTAGCACAGATACGCAGTATTTT. Translated: CASSVGRGSSTDTQYF.